This paragraph reports one T cell receptor beta chain. Its antigen is currently not known. Per-base qualities were not stored, and no clone one base away is much larger. The data stem from a study of metastatic and nonmetastatic thyroid tumors (dated by TCRdb to 2020 to 2022). With respect to the entire study: The researchers compared repertoires between peripheral blood samples and tumor or nodule tissue samples from patients with malignant or benign thyroid disease. Results the study describes overall, beyond this receptor: TCR beta diversity was reported as significantly higher in malignant tumors than in benign nodules, in both blood and tumor samples.

The library was produced with PCR. Instrument used: Illumina HiSeq 4000. The TCR beta-chain CDR3 region of each patient was profiled by high-throughput sequencing. As for how the authors treated the data: CDR3 differences across clinicopathological groups were used to build a classifier for discriminating distant-metastatic papillary thyroid cancer patients. The Shannon index was used to measure repertoire diversity, and the Morisita-Horn index was used to measure how similar tumor and blood repertoires were. TCRdb trimmed the raw reads at Q25, called clones with MiXCR and kept productive beta chains. These V and J calls are TCRdb output, not the study's own analysis. In this sample the table shows tens of thousands of clones, around 32% of which occur a single time. Roughly 32% of the sample is in the top ten clones. Spanning cysteine to phenylalanine, the CDR3 consists of 15 amino acids. The only DNA kept is the CDR3, 45 bases in frame from the first base. At the junction V is shortened by 5 bases and J by 4 bases, with 12 bases in between. In the germline V gene, CDR1 corresponds to SGHVS and CDR2 to FQNEAQ.

None of the patients had been given any treatment before thyroid surgery. The study retrospectively analysed patient clinical samples collected from about 2012 to 2019 using T-cell receptor beta sequencing. The specimen sequenced was blood. The V and J segments used are TRBV7-8 and TRBJ1-6, with a weak D call of TRBD1 (6 bases match). The sequence derives from a female donor with papillary thyroid cancer or a benign thyroid nodule (not recorded which). Some clones in this sample may be carry-over from other donors' samples. CDR3 loop: CASSPGQIYNSPLHF. The nucleotide sequence reads TGTGCCAGCAGCCCTGGACAGATATATAATTCACCCCTCCACTTT.